These 26 T cell receptor beta chains originate from one sample sequenced in a study of vaccination effects on CD4 cells after COVID-19. TCRdb's copy holds only in-frame clones and misses some; the assay was immunoSEQ multiplex PCR. The table records around 49,000 clones, roughly two thirds of them present only once. CD4+ T cells specific for antigen were expanded with viral peptide pools by the ViraFEST assay before sequencing. Cells that had been cultured for 10 days were the source of isolated CD4+ T cells. Between March and December 2020, the person had a SARS-CoV-2 infection that PCR confirmed. Their antigens are not known. Sequenced here: CD4+ T cells from PBMCs cultured with a peptide pool, sampled before COVID-19 vaccination. The receptors originated from a human donor who had a prior SARS-CoV-2 infection.

This sequence joins TRBV2 and TRBJ1-1; 9 bases fit TRBD1. Trimming cost V 7 bases and J 1 base; bases outside gene matches: 4. Germline CDR1 reads SNHLY; CDR2 reads FYNNEI. The CDR3 contains 14 residues. The CDR3, as DNA: TGTGCCAGCAATAAACAGGGGGCGAACACTGAAGCTTTCTTT. Its protein is CASNKQGANTEAFF.

By its share, this clone is medium-sized. J is TRBJ1-1 and V is TRBV30; no clear D. Germline assignment: CDR1 GTSNPN and CDR2 SVGIG (reference sequence). This CDR3 contains 13 residues. V was clipped by 0 bases and J by 0 bases, with 5 bases between them. CDR3 sequence (DNA): TGTGCCTGGAGTGTCGGGTTGAACACTGAAGCTTTCTTT. Amino acids: CAWSVGLNTEAFF. Supplemented by reference TRBV30 and TRBJ1-1, the full variable domain reads SQTIHQWPATLVQPVGSPLSLECTVEGTSNPNLYWYRQAAGRGLQLLFYSVGIGQISSEVPQNLSASRPQDRQFILSSKKLLLSDSGFYLCAWSVGLNTEAFFGQGTRLTVV.

CDR3 residues: CASSYIDEQYF. The CDR3 DNA reads as TGTGCCAGCAGCTATATTGACGAGCAGTACTTC. The chain links TRBV7-3 to TRBJ2-7, with unresolved D. Trimming left V 4 bases short and J 5 bases short, with 6 bases between. The CDR3 has 11 amino acids. Germline values: CDR1 SGHTA, CDR2 FQGTGA.

The chain links TRBV7-3 to TRBJ2-1; 8 bases line up with TRBD2. Germline V gene lookup returns CDR1 SGHTA and CDR2 FQGTGA. Trimming removed 5 bases from V and 5 bases from J; junction bases left unmatched: 8. CDR3 length equals 15 residues. The CDR3 coding sequence is TGTGCCAGCAGCCCTCCGGGAGGGCCGGACAATGAGCAGTTCTTC. Translated: CASSPPGGPDNEQFF.

The chain recombines TRBV7-9 with TRBJ1-4; no definite D call. Germline V gene sequence: CDR1 SEHNR, CDR2 FQNEAQ (reference sequence). V was trimmed by 1 base and J by 4 bases, leaving 13 bases between them. The CDR3 has 16 residues. Here the CDR3 reads CASSLGRGHLNEKLFF. In DNA, the CDR3 is TGTGCCAGCAGCTTAGGTCGGGGTCATCTTAATGAAAAACTGTTTTTT.

CDR3 bases: TGTGCCAGCAGCCTGACAGGGGCAACTAGCGGGGAGCTGTTTTTT. This encodes CASSLTGATSGELFF. The rearrangement links TRBV27 to TRBJ2-2; TRBD1 aligns across 8 bases. V trimming: 6 bases; J trimming: 7 bases; junction bases outside the gene matches: 10. The CDR3 sequence is 15 residues long. Looked up from germline, CDR1 is MNHEY and CDR2 is SMNVEV (reference sequence).

The chain uses TRBV11-3 and TRBJ2-5, with D tentatively TRBD2 (7 bases). V lost 5 bases, J lost 0 bases, and 13 bases lay in between. CDR3 length equals 15 residues. Germline V lookup: CDR1 SGHNT, CDR2 YENEEA. In DNA, the CDR3 is TGTGCCAGCAGCCAAGGGGGGGGACACCAAGAGACCCAGTACTTC. Protein: CASSQGGGHQETQYF.

The chain carries TRBV5-4 and TRBJ2-7; no clear D gene. Trimming took 2 bases from V and 2 from J, leaving 8 bases between them. The CDR3 contains 13 residues. Germline V gives CDR1 SGHNT, CDR2 YYREEE (reference sequence). CDR3 sequence: CASSFPETYEQYF. The CDR3 region has the DNA TGTGCCAGCAGCTTTCCGGAGACCTACGAGCAGTACTTC.

This chain links TRBV4-1 with TRBJ1-6; D call uncertain. The CDR3 consists of 15 residues. V lost 1 base and J 8 bases, leaving 12 bases between the germline ends. Germline V gene lookup returns CDR1 MGHRA and CDR2 YSYEKL. DNA of the CDR3: TGCGCCAGCAGCCAAGGTACTGGCCAATATTCACCCCTCCACTTT. As protein: CASSQGTGQYSPLHF.

The chain carries TRBV12-5 and TRBJ1-2; tentative D call: TRBD1 (6 bases). Germline CDR1 and CDR2: LGHNT and FRNRAP. This CDR3 comprises 15 residues. Trimming left V 0 bases short and J 2 bases short, with 10 bases between. The DNA of the CDR3 is TGTGCTAGTGGTTTGGTCGGAACAGGGAACTATGGCTACACCTTC. This gives the protein CASGLVGTGNYGYTF.

This sequence joins TRBV5-1 and TRBJ1-1; D ambiguous. With 1 base removed from V and 4 bases from J, the gap between germline ends came to 14 bases. CDR1 and CDR2 (germline): SGHRS, YFSETQ. The CDR3 spans 15 residues. CDR3 in amino acids: CASSLIPGSSTEAFF. The CDR3 region has the DNA TGCGCCAGCAGCTTGATTCCGGGCAGTAGCACTGAAGCTTTCTTT.

This chain uses TRBV7-9 with TRBJ1-2; D unresolved. Germline V gene data show CDR1 as SEHNR and CDR2 as FQNEAQ (reference sequence). The CDR3 spans 15 residues. Trimming left V 0 bases short and J 1 base short, with 9 bases between. In nucleotides, the CDR3 is TGTGCCAGCAGCTTAGCGACGCCCTTTAACTATGGCTACACCTTC. It yields the protein CASSLATPFNYGYTF.

The chain joins TRBV4-2 to TRBJ2-1; 10 positions match TRBD2. CDR3 size: 16 residues. V gave up 3 bases and J gave up 5 bases; unmatched junction bases: 7. Germline lookup yields CDR1 LGHNA and CDR2 YNFKEQ. The CDR3 reads CASSQGTSGENNEQFF. The CDR3 DNA follows: TGTGCCAGCAGCCAGGGTACTAGCGGGGAAAACAATGAGCAGTTCTTC.

This sequence joins TRBV6-4 and TRBJ2-6; D may match TRBD1 or TRBD2 (5 bases each). Germline-derived CDR1 and CDR2 are MRHNA and SNTAGT. This CDR3 is 17 amino acids long. The V gene lost 3 bases and the J gene lost 0 bases, with 12 bases spanning the gap. This chain's CDR3 is CASSDSGTASGANVLTF. The CDR3 bases are TGTGCCAGCAGTGATTCTGGGACGGCCTCTGGGGCCAACGTCCTGACTTTC.

The chain has TRBV3-1 (or the pseudogene TRBV3-2) and TRBJ2-5; TRBD1 might be the D (6 bases). Per germline, CDR1 LGHDT and CDR2 YNNKEL (reference sequence). V lost 4 bases, J lost 0 bases, and 12 bases lay in between. The CDR3 consists of 15 residues. CDR3 protein: CASSPGTTYQETQYF. For the CDR3, the DNA is TGTGCCAGCAGCCCCGGGACAACGTACCAAGAGACCCAGTACTTC.

This rearrangement joins TRBV19 to TRBJ1-1; no clear D. This CDR3 region has 13 residues. Trimming stripped 2 bases from V and 1 base from J, with 5 bases between. Looked up from germline, CDR1 is LNHDA and CDR2 is SQIVND (reference sequence). This chain's CDR3 is CASSILANTEAFF. The CDR3 DNA sequence: TGTGCCAGTAGTATACTCGCGAACACTGAAGCTTTCTTT. The whole variable domain, remainder taken from reference TRBV19 and TRBJ1-1, is DGGITQSPKYLFRKEGQNVTLSCEQNLNHDAMYWYRQDPGQGLRLIYYSQIVNDFQKGDIAEGYSVSREKKESFPLTVTSAQKNPTAFYLCASSILANTEAFFGQGTRLTVV.

This clone was seen only a few times. This sequence joins TRBV15 and TRBJ2-1; D gene unclear. The CDR3 runs to 16 residues. CDR1 and CDR2 from the germline V gene are LNHNV and YYDKDF (reference sequence). Trimming left V 0 bases short and J 0 bases short, with 9 bases between. For the CDR3, the DNA is TGTGCCACCAGCAGAGATGGCGGCAGCTCCTACAATGAGCAGTTCTTC. This translates into CATSRDGGSSYNEQFF.

The chain couples TRBV4-3 to TRBJ1-2; D unresolved. CDR3 length: 16 amino acids. With 0 bases removed from V and 2 bases from J, the gap between germline ends came to 13 bases. Germline CDR1 reads LGHNA; CDR2 reads YSLEER. CDR3 DNA sequence: TGCGCCAGCAGCCAAGATTTGGGCGGAGTAAACTATGGCTACACCTTC. This sequence encodes CASSQDLGGVNYGYTF.

V is TRBV2 and J is TRBJ1-3; D may be TRBD1 (6 bases). With 3 bases removed from V and 4 bases from J, the gap between germline ends came to 13 bases. This CDR3 spans 15 amino acids. Germline loops: CDR1 SNHLY, CDR2 FYNNEI. The CDR3 loop is CASSEVRGAGNTIYF. CDR3 DNA sequence: TGTGCCAGCAGTGAGGTTCGGGGGGCAGGAAACACCATATATTTT.

The chain carries TRBV9 and TRBJ1-2; unclear D gene. V was pared by 3 bases and J by 2 bases, with 5 bases between. The germline V gene encodes CDR1 SGDLS and CDR2 YYNGEE. The CDR3 contains 12 residues. The CDR3 DNA sequence: TGTGCCAGCAGCGCTGGGAACTATGGCTACACCTTC. Translated: CASSAGNYGYTF.

The genes are TRBV21-1 and TRBJ2-3. TRBV21-1 is described as a pseudogene. The CDR3 length is 14 residues. The CDR3 DNA is TGTGCCAGCAGCAAACCTAAGGGCGCAGATACGCAGTATTTT. The encoded protein is CASSKPKGADTQYF.

This chain connects TRBV9 to TRBJ2-3; 10 bases fit TRBD2. The J segment lost 6 bases and the V segment lost 4 bases, leaving 8 bases of the junction unmatched. The CDR3 consists of 15 residues. The V gene's germline CDR1 is SGDLS and CDR2 YYNGEE. The chain's CDR3 is CASSPSGGGSDTQYF. The CDR3 DNA sequence: TGTGCCAGCAGCCCCAGCGGGGGGGGTTCGGATACGCAGTATTTT.

This clone showed up just once. The V and J genes are TRBV2 and TRBJ2-7; D is perhaps TRBD2 (5 bases). Trimming shortened V by 4 bases and J by 6 bases, and 13 bases separated the two germline ends. The CDR3 sequence is 13 residues long. Germline CDR1 is SNHLY and CDR2 is FYNNEI. The CDR3 sequence is CASSGVGDIEQYF. CDR3 DNA: TGTGCCAGCAGTGGGGTCGGGGATATCGAGCAGTACTTC. Full variable domain (outside the CDR3, taken from reference TRBV2 and TRBJ2-7): EPEVTQTPSHQVTQMGQEVILRCVPISNHLYFYWYRQILGQKVEFLVSFYNNEISEKSEIFDDQFSVERPDGSNFTLKIRSTKLEDSAMYFCASSGVGDIEQYFGPGTRLTVT.

The V call is TRBV19, the J call TRBJ2-5; 11 nucleotides line up with TRBD2. This CDR3 region has 15 residues. CDR1 is LNHDA and CDR2 is SQIVND in the germline V gene (reference sequence). V dropped 6 bases and J dropped 1; count of bases not matched to a gene: 4. CDR3 in amino acids: CASRTGTSGQETQYF. CDR3 coding DNA: TGTGCCAGTAGGACCGGGACTAGCGGCCAAGAGACCCAGTACTTC.

This chain uses TRBV4-2 with TRBJ2-1, with D tentatively TRBD2 (5 bases). Trimming stripped 4 bases from V and 1 base from J, with 5 bases between. The germline V gene encodes CDR1 LGHNA and CDR2 YNFKEQ. This CDR3 has 13 amino acids. Written as DNA, the CDR3 is TGTGCCAGCAGCCCGGGGTCCTACAATGAGCAGTTCTTC. It codes for CASSPGSYNEQFF.

The V call is TRBV7-9, the J call TRBJ2-7; 8 nucleotides match TRBD2. The length of the CDR3 is 15 residues. Germline CDR1 and CDR2: SEHNR and FQNEAQ (reference sequence). With 4 bases clipped from V and 4 bases from J, the junction kept 9 bases outside the gene matches. This chain's CDR3 is CASSSGLARRYEQYF. The CDR3 nucleotides read TGTGCCAGCAGCTCCGGACTAGCAAGAAGATACGAGCAGTACTTC.